A single sample gave rise to the 19 T cell receptor beta chains below, sequenced in a study of CD8 T cells in ankylosing spondylitis (dated by TCRdb to 2017 to 2019). Library creation used 5' RACE. Instrument used: Illumina HiSeq 2500. TCRdb trimmed public reads at Q25 via fastp, called clones via MiXCR and kept in-frame beta chains. Rows with a matching CDR3 protein are joined into one entry that keeps the most common DNA and genes. This sample has roughly 240,000 distinct CDR3 sequences in its table, and 32% of those were observed once. Together, the top ten hold roughly 4.2% of the sample. Input material: blood, either unsorted or a sorted T cell fraction (not recorded which). Every receptor here comes from a male donor with ankylosing spondylitis or in good health (not recorded which).

CDR3 bases: TGCAGCGTACGCCTTAGCCGGGACTTCCAAGAGACCCAGTACTTC. Amino acid sequence: CSVRLSRDFQETQYF. The V and J genes are TRBV29-1 and TRBJ2-5; tentatively, D is TRBD2 (6 bases). Trimming pared 6 bases from V and 1 base from J, leaving 18 bases between. This CDR3 comprises 15 residues. Germline V gene lookup returns CDR1 SQVTM and CDR2 ANQGSEA.

The chain is built from TRBV19 and TRBJ2-1; 11 bases agree with TRBD2. The CDR3 loop spans 15 amino acids. In germline, CDR1 is LNHDA, CDR2 SQIVND (reference sequence). V trimming: 6 bases; J trimming: 6 bases; junction bases outside the gene matches: 7. The CDR3 DNA reads TGTGCCAGTAGAGTCGGGACTAGCGGATTCAATGAGCAGTTCTTC. Protein product: CASRVGTSGFNEQFF.

The genes are TRBV20-1 and TRBJ2-1; TRBD1 agrees at 8 bases. With V trimmed by 2 bases and J by 9 bases, 3 bases remained unmatched. The CDR3 totals 12 residues. Germline V gene data show CDR1 as DFQATT and CDR2 as SNEGSKA (reference sequence). The CDR3 spells CSARTGGGEQFF. CDR3 coding DNA: TGCAGTGCTAGAACAGGGGGTGGTGAGCAGTTCTTC.

This clonotype was recorded at least ten times. This rearrangement joins TRBV6-5 to TRBJ2-1, with TRBD1 matching over 9 bases. CDR3 length: 15 amino acids. The V gene end was trimmed by 4 bases and the J gene end by 1 base; junction bases not matched to a gene: 2. From germline, CDR1 is MNHEY and CDR2 SVGAGI. CDR3: CASSWTGDSYNEQFF. As DNA, the CDR3 is TGTGCCAGCAGTTGGACAGGGGATTCCTACAATGAGCAGTTCTTC.

The genes are TRBV20-1 and TRBJ2-7; 11 nucleotides agree with TRBD1. The junction had 12 bases not matched to a gene; V was cut back by 2 bases and J by 3 bases. Germline CDR1 reads DFQATT; CDR2 reads SNEGSKA (reference sequence). The CDR3 length is 17 residues. The CDR3 loop reads CSARIDGQGAQIYEQYF. CDR3 coding DNA: TGCAGTGCTAGAATTGATGGACAGGGGGCCCAAATCTACGAGCAGTACTTC.

This clonotype was counted at least ten times. This chain joins TRBV20-1 and TRBJ2-1; the match to TRBD2 covers 11 bases. The CDR3 has 15 amino acids. Germline-derived CDR1 and CDR2 are DFQATT and SNEGSKA (reference sequence). The trim removed 0 bases at V and 8 bases at J, leaving 6 bases unmatched. CDR3 in amino acids: CSAREIAGGPDEQFF. The CDR3 coding sequence is TGCAGTGCTAGAGAAATAGCGGGGGGGCCCGATGAGCAGTTCTTC.

This chain uses TRBV5-6 with TRBJ2-5, with a possible D match to TRBD2 (6 bases). This CDR3 spans 14 amino acids. The V and J ends lost 2 bases and 4 bases respectively, with 12 bases between them. Germline lookup yields CDR1 SGHDT and CDR2 YYEEEE. CDR3 in amino acids: CASSFLRGGETQYF. CDR3 bases: TGTGCCAGCAGCTTTTTGAGGGGAGGAGAGACCCAGTACTTC.

This clonotype was detected ten times or more. V usage is TRBV20-1 and J usage is TRBJ2-1; no clear D gene. The germline CDR1 and CDR2 sequences are DFQATT and SNEGSKA (reference sequence). Trimming shortened V by 0 bases and J by 2 bases, and 8 bases separated the two germline ends. CDR3 length equals 14 residues. Written as DNA, the CDR3 is TGCAGTGCTAGAGATCTGAGGACCTACAATGAGCAGTTCTTC. Translating it yields CSARDLRTYNEQFF.

The chain has TRBV3-1 and TRBJ1-5; unclear D gene. The CDR3 sequence is 14 residues long. V was trimmed by 5 bases and J by 0 bases, leaving 8 bases between them. CDR1 LGHDT and CDR2 YNNKEL come from the germline V gene (reference sequence). Here the CDR3 reads CASSYGVSNQPQHF. The CDR3 DNA follows: TGTGCCAGCAGCTACGGAGTTAGCAATCAGCCCCAGCATTTT.

Only a few counts were recorded for this clonotype. The chain links TRBV6-5 to TRBJ2-1; 7 bases are shared with TRBD2. CDR3 length equals 16 residues. Germline CDR1 MNHEY, CDR2 SVGAGI. After removal of 7 bases from V and 8 bases from J, the junction contained 17 bases not matched to a gene. The CDR3 nucleotides read TGTGCCAGCATTAGGTCTAGCGGTGACCTAGGGGATGAGCAGTTCTTC. Its translation: CASIRSSGDLGDEQFF.

The rearrangement links TRBV20-1 to TRBJ1-5; 8 bases are shared with TRBD1. Trimming at V came to 5 bases and at J to 0 bases, leaving 3 bases not matched to a gene. Germline CDR1 and CDR2: DFQATT and SNEGSKA (reference sequence). This CDR3 contains 14 residues. The CDR3 is CSAGQGYSNQPQHF. As DNA, the CDR3 is TGCAGTGCTGGACAGGGCTATAGCAATCAGCCCCAGCATTTT.

The chain links TRBV5-1 to TRBJ2-1, with D tentatively TRBD2 (5 bases). From germline, CDR1 is SGHRS and CDR2 YFSETQ. V lost 4 bases to trimming and J lost 5 bases, with 16 bases between them. The CDR3 extends over 15 amino acids. CDR3 sequence reads: CASSPSPGIHNEQFF. CDR3 DNA sequence: TGCGCCAGCAGCCCCTCACCCGGGATACACAATGAGCAGTTCTTC. The full variable domain, its missing parts supplied by reference TRBV5-1 and TRBJ2-1, is KAGVTQTPRYLIKTRGQQVTLSCSPISGHRSVSWYQQTPGQGLQFLFEYFSETQRNKGNFPGRFSGRQFSNSRSEMNVSTLELGDSALYLCASSPSPGIHNEQFFGPGTRLTVL.

The chain employs TRBV20-1 and TRBJ2-2; 9 bases line up with TRBD2. The germline V gene encodes CDR1 DFQATT and CDR2 SNEGSKA (reference sequence). The J segment lost 3 bases and the V segment lost 4 bases, leaving 6 bases of the junction unmatched. The CDR3 is 15 residues long. The CDR3 region is CSAKAGGRDTGELFF. Written as DNA, the CDR3 is TGCAGTGCTAAGGCGGGGGGGCGTGACACCGGGGAGCTGTTTTTT.

The V and J genes are TRBV12-3 or TRBV12-4 and TRBJ2-1; D is uncertain. This CDR3 has 12 residues. Trimming shortened V by 5 bases and J by 7 bases, and 9 bases separated the two germline ends. This chain's CDR3 is CASSPLKNEQFF. Written as DNA, the CDR3 is TGTGCCAGCAGTCCCTTGAAGAATGAGCAGTTCTTC.

The chain has TRBV5-1 and TRBJ2-3; D gene uncertain. The CDR3 covers 14 residues. Trimming cost V 0 bases and J 5 bases, with 10 bases left between them. The germline gives CDR1 SGHRS, CDR2 YFSETQ. The CDR3 DNA follows: TGCGCCAGCAGCTTGGCGGGTAAAGTAGATACGCAGTATTTT. It is translated as CASSLAGKVDTQYF.

This chain joins TRBV7-9 and TRBJ2-7; 11 bases align to TRBD1. The V segment lost 4 bases and the J segment 3 bases; nucleotides outside the gene matches: 11. This CDR3 is 17 amino acids long. Per germline, CDR1 SEHNR and CDR2 FQNEAQ (reference sequence). The CDR3 nucleotides are TGTGCCAGCAGCTCTTGGCCCGGGACAGGGGGTTTCTACGAGCAGTACTTC. This translates into CASSSWPGTGGFYEQYF.

This clonotype has a handful of counts. J is TRBJ1-1 and V is TRBV27, with a possible D match to TRBD1 (6 bases). V lost 5 bases and J 1 base, leaving 14 bases between the germline ends. The germline CDR1 and CDR2 sequences are MNHEY and SMNVEV (reference sequence). The CDR3 has 15 residues. CDR3 region: CASSTRTDPNTEAFF. The DNA for the CDR3 is TGTGCCAGCAGTACTCGGACAGACCCGAACACTGAAGCTTTCTTT.

The gene calls are TRBV7-2 and TRBJ1-3, with D maybe TRBD1 (6 bases). The CDR3 loop spans 15 amino acids. The V gene's germline CDR1 is SGHTA and CDR2 FQGNSA. V dropped 3 bases and J dropped 0 bases, with 9 bases sitting between them. In DNA form, the CDR3 reads TGTGCCAGCAGCTTCACAGGGTCCTCTGGAAACACCATATATTTT. Translating it yields CASSFTGSSGNTIYF.

The rearrangement joins TRBV7-9 to TRBJ1-2, with TRBD1 matching 7 bases. The CDR3 runs 15 residues. Germline values: CDR1 SEHNR, CDR2 FQNEAQ (reference sequence). The V segment lost 4 bases and the J segment 0 bases; nucleotides outside the gene matches: 5. Here the CDR3 DNA reads TGTGCCAGCAGCTCCACCGGGACAGCTAACTATGGCTACACCTTC. Protein: CASSSTGTANYGYTF.